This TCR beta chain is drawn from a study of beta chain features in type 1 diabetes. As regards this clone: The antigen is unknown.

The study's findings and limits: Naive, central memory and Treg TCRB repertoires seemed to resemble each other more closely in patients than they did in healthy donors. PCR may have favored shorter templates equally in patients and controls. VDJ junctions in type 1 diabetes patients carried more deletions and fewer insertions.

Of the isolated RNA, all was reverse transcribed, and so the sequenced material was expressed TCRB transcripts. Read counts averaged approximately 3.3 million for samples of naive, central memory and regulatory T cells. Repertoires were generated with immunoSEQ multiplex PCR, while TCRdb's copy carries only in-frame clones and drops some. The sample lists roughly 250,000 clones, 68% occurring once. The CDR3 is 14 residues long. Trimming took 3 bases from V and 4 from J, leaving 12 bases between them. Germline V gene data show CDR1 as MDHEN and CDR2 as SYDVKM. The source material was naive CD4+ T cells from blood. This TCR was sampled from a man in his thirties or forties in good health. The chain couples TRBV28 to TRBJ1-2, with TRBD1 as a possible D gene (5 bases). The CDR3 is CASSFSGWSYGYTF. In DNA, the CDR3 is TGTGCCAGCAGTTTCTCAGGGTGGTCCTATGGCTACACCTTC.